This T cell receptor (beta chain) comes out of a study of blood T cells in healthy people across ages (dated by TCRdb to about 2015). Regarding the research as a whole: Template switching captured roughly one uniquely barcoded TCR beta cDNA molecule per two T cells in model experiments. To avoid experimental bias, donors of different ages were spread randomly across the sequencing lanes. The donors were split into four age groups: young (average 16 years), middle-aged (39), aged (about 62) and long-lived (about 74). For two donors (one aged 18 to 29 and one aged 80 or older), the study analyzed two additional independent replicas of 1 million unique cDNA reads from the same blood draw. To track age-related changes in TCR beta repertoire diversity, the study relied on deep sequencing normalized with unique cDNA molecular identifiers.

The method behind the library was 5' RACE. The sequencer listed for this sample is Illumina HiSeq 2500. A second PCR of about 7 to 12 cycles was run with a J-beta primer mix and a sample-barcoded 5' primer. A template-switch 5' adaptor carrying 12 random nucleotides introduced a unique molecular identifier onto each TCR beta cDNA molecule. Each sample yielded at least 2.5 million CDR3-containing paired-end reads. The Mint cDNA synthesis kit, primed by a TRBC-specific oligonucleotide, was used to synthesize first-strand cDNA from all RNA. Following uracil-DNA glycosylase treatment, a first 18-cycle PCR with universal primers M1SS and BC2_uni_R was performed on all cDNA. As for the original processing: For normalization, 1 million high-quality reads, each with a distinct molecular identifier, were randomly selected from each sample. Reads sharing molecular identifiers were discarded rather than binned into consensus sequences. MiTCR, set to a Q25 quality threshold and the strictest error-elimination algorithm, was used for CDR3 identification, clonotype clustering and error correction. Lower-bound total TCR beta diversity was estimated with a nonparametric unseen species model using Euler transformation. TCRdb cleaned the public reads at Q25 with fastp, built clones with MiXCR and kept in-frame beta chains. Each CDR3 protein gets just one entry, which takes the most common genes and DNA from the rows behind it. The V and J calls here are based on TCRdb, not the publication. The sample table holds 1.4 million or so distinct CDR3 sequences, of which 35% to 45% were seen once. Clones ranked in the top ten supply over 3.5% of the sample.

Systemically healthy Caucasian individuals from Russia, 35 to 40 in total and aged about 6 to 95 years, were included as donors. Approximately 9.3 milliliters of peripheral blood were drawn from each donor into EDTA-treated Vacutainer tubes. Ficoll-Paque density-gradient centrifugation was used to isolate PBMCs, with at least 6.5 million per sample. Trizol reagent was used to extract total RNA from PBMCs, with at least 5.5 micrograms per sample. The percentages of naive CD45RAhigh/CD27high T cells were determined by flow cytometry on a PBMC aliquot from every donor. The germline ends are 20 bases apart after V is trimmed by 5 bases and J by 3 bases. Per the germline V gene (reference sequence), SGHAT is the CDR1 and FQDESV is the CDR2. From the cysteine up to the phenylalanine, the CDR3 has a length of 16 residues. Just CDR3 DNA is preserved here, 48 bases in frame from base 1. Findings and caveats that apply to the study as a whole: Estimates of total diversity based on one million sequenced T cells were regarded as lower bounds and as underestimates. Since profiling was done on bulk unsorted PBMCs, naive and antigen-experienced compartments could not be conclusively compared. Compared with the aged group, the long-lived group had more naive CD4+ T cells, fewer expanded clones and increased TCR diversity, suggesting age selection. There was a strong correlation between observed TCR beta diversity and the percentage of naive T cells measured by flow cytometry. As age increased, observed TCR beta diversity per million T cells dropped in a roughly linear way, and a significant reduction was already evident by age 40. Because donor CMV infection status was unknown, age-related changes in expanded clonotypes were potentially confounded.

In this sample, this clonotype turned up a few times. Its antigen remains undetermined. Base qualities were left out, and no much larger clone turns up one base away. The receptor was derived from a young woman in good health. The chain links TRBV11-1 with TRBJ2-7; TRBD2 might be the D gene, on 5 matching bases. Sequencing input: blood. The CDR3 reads CASSQFTPGSVYEQYF. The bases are TGTGCCAGCAGCCAGTTTACACCGGGATCTGTCTACGAGCAGTACTTC.